This is a list of T cell receptor beta chains from one sample in a study of cytotoxic CD8 clonotypes in ibrutinib-treated CLL. Assay used: immunoSEQ multiplex PCR; TCRdb lists only in-frame clones, some missing. Among over 120,000 clones listed, about 78% were seen once. The source was PBMCs, collected after 24 months of ibrutinib treatment. Every receptor here comes from a human donor with chronic lymphocytic leukemia. Both conserved end residues are part of each CDR3. D genes are given only for firm matches. Clone size is given for some rows only: seen once, a few or many times, or a class if the clone is expanded.

CASSPHYGYTF | TGTGCCAGCAGTCCCCACTATGGCTACACCTTC | TRBJ1-2 | TRBV28 | . | .
CASSLAGGPPYEQYF | TGCGCCAGCAGCTTGGCCGGGGGCCCACCCTACGAGCAGTACTTC | TRBJ2-7 | TRBV5-1 | . | .
CASSQTGGTYNEQFF | TGCGCCAGCAGCCAAACGGGGGGAACCTACAATGAGCAGTTCTTC | TRBJ2-1 | TRBV4-3 | TRBD2 | .
CASSQRNTGSEQYF | TGTGCCAGCAGCCAGCGCAATACAGGGTCCGAGCAGTACTTC | TRBJ2-7 | TRBV4-2 | . | .
CASSRVGTANTRAFF | TGTGCCAGCAGTCGAGTCGGGACGGCCAATACCCGGGCTTTCTTT | TRBJ1-1 | TRBV6-1 | . | .
CAWGRGLNTEAFF | TGTGCCTGGGGCAGGGGGCTTAACACTGAAGCTTTCTTT | TRBJ1-1 | TRBV30 | TRBD1 | .
CASSYGGQPYEQYF | TGTGCCAGCAGTTACGGGGGACAGCCCTACGAGCAGTACTTC | TRBJ2-7 | TRBV6-5 | TRBD1 | .
CASSLGPDTQYF | TGTGCCAGCAGCTTAGGTCCAGATACGCAGTATTTT | TRBJ2-3 | TRBV11-3 | . | few
CASSQAEGASTTDTQYF | TGCGCCAGCAGCCAAGCGGAGGGGGCCTCCACCACAGATACGCAGTATTTT | TRBJ2-3 | TRBV4-3 | . | .
CSARGRPNTEAFF | TGCAGCGCCCGGGGACGGCCGAACACTGAAGCTTTCTTT | TRBJ1-1 | TRBV29-1 | . | many
CASRRFGLADEQFF | TGTGCCAGCAGAAGGTTCGGACTAGCCGATGAGCAGTTCTTC | TRBJ2-1 | TRBV5-4 | TRBD2 | .
CASSIGPDGAQPQHF | TGTGCCAGTAGTATCGGCCCGGACGGGGCTCAGCCCCAGCATTTT | TRBJ1-5 | TRBV19 | . | once
CASSYFPGGRGYTF | TGTGCCAGCAGTTACTTCCCAGGGGGCCGGGGCTACACCTTC | TRBJ1-2 | TRBV6-5 | TRBD1 | .
CASSFGADREAFF | TGTGCCAGCAGCTTTGGGGCGGACAGGGAGGCTTTCTTT | TRBJ1-1 | TRBV7-2 | TRBD1 | .
CASSQELGLAGWETQYF | TGCGCCAGCAGCCAAGAGTTGGGACTAGCGGGGTGGGAGACCCAGTACTTC | TRBJ2-5 | TRBV4-1 | TRBD2 | .
CASSPGQAEQYF | TGTGCCAGCAGCCCAGGACAGGCCGAGCAGTACTTC | TRBJ2-7 | TRBV7-2 | TRBD1 | .
CASSHWAGGETQYF | TGTGCCAGCAGCCACTGGGCGGGTGGGGAGACCCAGTACTTC | TRBJ2-5 | TRBV7-2 | . | many
CASSSPDRGANEQFF | TGCGCCAGCAGCTCCCCGGACAGGGGGGCCAATGAGCAGTTCTTC | TRBJ2-1 | TRBV5-1 | TRBD1 | .
CASSKGADEQYF | TGTGCCAGCAGTAAGGGTGCCGACGAGCAGTACTTC | TRBJ2-7 | TRBV7-9 | . | once
CASNHGTSYGYTF | TGTGCCAGCAACCATGGTACGAGCTATGGCTACACCTTC | TRBJ1-2 | TRBV6-6 | . | .
CSVGGQYEQYF | TGCAGCGTGGGAGGACAGTACGAGCAGTACTTC | TRBJ2-7 | TRBV29-1 | . | .
CASSEGPDTEAFF | TGTGCCAGCAGTGAGGGGCCGGACACTGAAGCTTTCTTT | TRBJ1-1 | TRBV2 | . | .
CASSRWTAYEQYF | TGCGCCAGCAGCCGCTGGACAGCCTACGAGCAGTACTTC | TRBJ2-7 | TRBV4-3 | . | .
CASSPQFNRGDTEAFF | TGTGCCAGCTCACCACAATTTAATCGCGGTGACACTGAAGCTTTCTTT | TRBJ1-1 | TRBV18 | . | .
CASRTDPSNTEAFF | TGTGCCAGCCGGACGGACCCATCGAACACTGAAGCTTTCTTT | TRBJ1-1 | TRBV7-3 | . | .
CASSEWGTSVVF | TGTGCCAGCAGTGAATGGGGGACTAGCGTGGTCTTC | TRBJ2-1 | TRBV2 | TRBD2 | .
CASSLVQANYGYTF | TGTGCCAGCAGCTTGGTGCAAGCTAACTATGGCTACACCTTC | TRBJ1-2 | TRBV5-6 | . | once
CASSLTGGQNTIYF | TGTGCCAGCAGCCTGACAGGGGGCCAAAACACCATATATTTT | TRBJ1-3 | TRBV5-8 | TRBD1 | once
CASSLVAEQFF | TGCGCCAGCAGCTTGGTGGCCGAGCAGTTCTTC | TRBJ2-1 | TRBV5-1 | . | once
CAIRGSFGADYNEQFF | TGTGCCATCAGGGGATCGTTTGGCGCGGACTACAATGAGCAGTTCTTC | TRBJ2-1 | TRBV10-3 | . | .
CASSLRDTQYF | TGTGCCAGCAGCTTGAGAGATACGCAGTATTTT | TRBJ2-3 | TRBV5-6 | . | .
CASSIPGRGTEAFF | TGTGCCAGCAGCATCCCAGGGCGTGGTACTGAAGCTTTCTTT | TRBJ1-1 | TRBV13 | . | once
CASSLVAIGPQYF | TGTGCCAGCAGCTTAGTGGCTATTGGTCCGCAGTATTTT | TRBJ2-3 | TRBV7-9 | . | once
CASSPGLAGTGELFF | TGTGCCAGCAGTCCGGGACTAGCGGGGACCGGGGAGCTGTTTTTT | TRBJ2-2 | TRBV27 | TRBD2 | .
CASSMWGTEAFF | TGCGCCAGCAGCATGTGGGGGACTGAAGCTTTCTTT | TRBJ1-1 | TRBV5-1 | . | .
CASSLQGAGNTIYF | TGTGCCAGCAGTTTGCAGGGGGCTGGAAACACCATATATTTT | TRBJ1-3 | TRBV28 | TRBD1 | .
CASSHLFGPAYEQYF | TGTGCCAGCAGTCACCTCTTTGGGCCGGCCTACGAGCAGTACTTC | TRBJ2-7 | TRBV6-1 | . | once
CAIRGTSSYEQYF | TGTGCCATCCGTGGAACCAGCTCCTACGAGCAGTACTTC | TRBJ2-7 | TRBV10-3 | . | few
CASSPWGTNTEAFF | TGTGCCAGCAGCCCGTGGGGAACGAACACTGAAGCTTTCTTT | TRBJ1-1 | TRBV14 | . | few
CASSTTGGHTGELFF | TGTGCCAGCAGTACCACAGGGGGGCACACCGGGGAGCTGTTTTTT | TRBJ2-2 | TRBV6-6 | TRBD1 | .
CATSRSHWRVGTEAFF | TGTGCCACCAGCCGGTCCCATTGGAGGGTTGGTACTGAAGCTTTCTTT | TRBJ1-1 | TRBV15 | . | .
CASSGTGGGETQYF | TGTGCCAGCAGTGGGACAGGGGGCGGAGAGACCCAGTACTTC | TRBJ2-5 | TRBV6-1 | TRBD1 | .
CAISGQNTEAFF | TGTGCCATCAGTGGCCAGAACACTGAAGCTTTCTTT | TRBJ1-1 | TRBV10-3 | . | many
CASSFQGVSGNTIYF | TGTGCCAGCAGCTTTCAGGGAGTCTCTGGAAACACCATATATTTT | TRBJ1-3 | TRBV7-2 | . | many
CATAPREETQYF | TGCGCCACAGCACCGCGGGAAGAGACCCAGTACTTC | TRBJ2-5 | TRBV10-1 | . | .
CAHRGRESNQPQHF | TGCGCCCACAGGGGAAGAGAAAGCAATCAGCCCCAGCATTTT | TRBJ1-5 | TRBV23-1 | TRBD1 | .